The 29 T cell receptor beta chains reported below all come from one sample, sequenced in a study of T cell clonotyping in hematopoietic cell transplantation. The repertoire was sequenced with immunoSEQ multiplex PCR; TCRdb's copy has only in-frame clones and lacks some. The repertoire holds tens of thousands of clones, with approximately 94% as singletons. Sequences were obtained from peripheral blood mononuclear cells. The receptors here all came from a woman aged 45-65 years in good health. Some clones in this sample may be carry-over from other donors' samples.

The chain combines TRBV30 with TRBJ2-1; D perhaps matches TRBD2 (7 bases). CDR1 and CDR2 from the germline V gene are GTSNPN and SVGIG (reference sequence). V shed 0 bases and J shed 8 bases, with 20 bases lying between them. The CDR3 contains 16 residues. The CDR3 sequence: CAWSVSGGGGIYEQFF. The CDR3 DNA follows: TGTGCCTGGAGTGTCTCTGGGGGAGGGGGTATATATGAGCAGTTCTTC.

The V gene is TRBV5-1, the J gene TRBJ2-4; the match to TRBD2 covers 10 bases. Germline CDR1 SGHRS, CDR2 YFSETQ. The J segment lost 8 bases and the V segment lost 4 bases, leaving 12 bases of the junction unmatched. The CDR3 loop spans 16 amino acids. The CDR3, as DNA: TGCGCCAGCAGCCAATCCCAGCGGGGGGGCCGGGACATTCAGTACTTC. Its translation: CASSQSQRGGRDIQYF.

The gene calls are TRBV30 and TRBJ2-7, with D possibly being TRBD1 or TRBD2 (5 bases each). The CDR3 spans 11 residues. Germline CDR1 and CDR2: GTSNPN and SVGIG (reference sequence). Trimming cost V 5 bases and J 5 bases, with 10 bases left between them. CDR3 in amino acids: CAWARGNEQYF. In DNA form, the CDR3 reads TGTGCCTGGGCCCGGGGCAACGAGCAGTACTTC. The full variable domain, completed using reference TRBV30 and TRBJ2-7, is SQTIHQWPATLVQPVGSPLSLECTVEGTSNPNLYWYRQAAGRGLQLLFYSVGIGQISSEVPQNLSASRPQDRQFILSSKKLLLSDSGFYLCAWARGNEQYFGPGTRLTVT.

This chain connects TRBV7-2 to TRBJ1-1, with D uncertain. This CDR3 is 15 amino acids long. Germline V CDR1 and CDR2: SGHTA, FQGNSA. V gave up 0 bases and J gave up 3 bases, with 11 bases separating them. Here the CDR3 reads CASSLAVESYTEAFF. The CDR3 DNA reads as TGTGCCAGCAGCTTAGCGGTGGAGAGTTACACTGAAGCTTTCTTT.

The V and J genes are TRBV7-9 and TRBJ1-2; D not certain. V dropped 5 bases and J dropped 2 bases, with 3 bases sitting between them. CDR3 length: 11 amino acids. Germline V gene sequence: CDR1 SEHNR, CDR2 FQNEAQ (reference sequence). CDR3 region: CASSINYGYTF. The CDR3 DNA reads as TGTGCCAGCAGCATAAACTATGGCTACACCTTC.

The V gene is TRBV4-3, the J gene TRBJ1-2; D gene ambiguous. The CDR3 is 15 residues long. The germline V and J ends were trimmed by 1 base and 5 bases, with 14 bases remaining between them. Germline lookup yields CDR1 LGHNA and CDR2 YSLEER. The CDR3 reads CASSQGFGTQYGYTF. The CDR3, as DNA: TGCGCCAGCAGCCAAGGCTTCGGCACACAATATGGCTACACCTTC.

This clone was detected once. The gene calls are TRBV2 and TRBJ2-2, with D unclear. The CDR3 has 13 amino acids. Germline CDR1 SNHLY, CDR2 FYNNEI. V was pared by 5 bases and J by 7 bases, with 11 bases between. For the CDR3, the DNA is TGTGCCAGCAGTTCCCCATTGGGCGGGGAGCTGTTTTTT. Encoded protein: CASSSPLGGELFF.

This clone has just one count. The chain's CDR3 is CASRSRVGNQPQHF. DNA of the CDR3: TGTGCCAGTAGAAGCAGGGTAGGTAATCAGCCCCAGCATTTT. The chain uses TRBV19 and TRBJ1-5, with D possibly being TRBD1 (5 bases). The length of the CDR3 is 14 residues. The V gene's germline CDR1 is LNHDA and CDR2 SQIVND (reference sequence). With 6 bases removed from V and 4 bases from J, the gap between germline ends came to 13 bases.

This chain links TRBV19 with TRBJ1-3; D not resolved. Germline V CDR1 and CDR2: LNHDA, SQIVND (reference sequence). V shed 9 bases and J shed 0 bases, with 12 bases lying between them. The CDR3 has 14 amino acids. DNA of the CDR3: TGTGCCAGCGCAGCGGAGAGCTCTGGAAACACCATATATTTT. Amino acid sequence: CASAAESSGNTIYF.

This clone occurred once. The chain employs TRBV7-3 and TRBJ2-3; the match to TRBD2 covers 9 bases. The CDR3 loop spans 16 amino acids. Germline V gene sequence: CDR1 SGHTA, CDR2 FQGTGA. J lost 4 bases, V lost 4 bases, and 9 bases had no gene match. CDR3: CASSSQAAGGADTQYF. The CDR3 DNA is TGTGCCAGCAGCTCACAAGCAGCGGGGGGTGCAGATACGCAGTATTTT.

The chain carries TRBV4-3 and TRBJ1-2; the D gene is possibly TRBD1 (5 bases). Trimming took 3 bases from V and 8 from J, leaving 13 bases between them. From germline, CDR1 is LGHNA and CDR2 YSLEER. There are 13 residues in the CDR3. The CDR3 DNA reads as TGCGCCAGCAGCCAGGGGGGGAGGGGAGGCTACACCTTC. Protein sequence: CASSQGGRGGYTF.

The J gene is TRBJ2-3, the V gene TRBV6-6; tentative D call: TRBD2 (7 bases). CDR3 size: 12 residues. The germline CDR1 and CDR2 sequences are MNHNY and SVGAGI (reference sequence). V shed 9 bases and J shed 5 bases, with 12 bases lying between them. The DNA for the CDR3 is TGTGCCAGTAGGGGGGGGATAGATACGCAGTATTTT. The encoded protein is CASRGGIDTQYF.

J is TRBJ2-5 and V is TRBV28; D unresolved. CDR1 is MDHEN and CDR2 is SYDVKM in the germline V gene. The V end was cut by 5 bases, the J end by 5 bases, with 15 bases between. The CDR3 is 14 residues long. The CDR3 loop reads CASSLQWAGETQYF. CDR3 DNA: TGTGCCAGCAGTCTCCAGTGGGCCGGGGAGACCCAGTACTTC.

The CDR3 sequence is CASSLDAGTSGNTIYF. CDR3 bases: TGCGCCAGCAGCTTGGATGCGGGAACCTCTGGAAACACCATATATTTT. The chain combines TRBV5-1 with TRBJ1-3; no clear D gene. Germline CDR1 is SGHRS and CDR2 is YFSETQ. This CDR3 comprises 16 residues. V dropped 0 bases and J dropped 0 bases, with 10 bases sitting between them.

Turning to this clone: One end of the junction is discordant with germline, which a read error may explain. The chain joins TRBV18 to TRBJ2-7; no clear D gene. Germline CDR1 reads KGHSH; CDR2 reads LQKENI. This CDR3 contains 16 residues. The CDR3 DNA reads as TGTACCAGCTCCGAACTATGGGGAAGGTTGTTCTTCGAGCAGTACTTC. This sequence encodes CTSSELWGRLFFEQYF.

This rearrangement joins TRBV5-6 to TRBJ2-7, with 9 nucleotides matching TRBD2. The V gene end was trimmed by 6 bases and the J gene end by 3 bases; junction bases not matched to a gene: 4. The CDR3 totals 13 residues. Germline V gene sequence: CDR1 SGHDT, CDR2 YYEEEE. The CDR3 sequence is CASTFSGGYEQYF. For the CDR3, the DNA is TGTGCCAGCACCTTTAGCGGGGGCTACGAGCAGTACTTC. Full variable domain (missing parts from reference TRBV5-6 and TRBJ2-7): DAGVTQSPTHLIKTRGQQVTLRCSPKSGHDTVSWYQQALGQGPQFIFQYYEEEERQRGNFPDRFSGHQFPNYSSELNVNALLLGDSALYLCASTFSGGYEQYFGPGTRLTVT.

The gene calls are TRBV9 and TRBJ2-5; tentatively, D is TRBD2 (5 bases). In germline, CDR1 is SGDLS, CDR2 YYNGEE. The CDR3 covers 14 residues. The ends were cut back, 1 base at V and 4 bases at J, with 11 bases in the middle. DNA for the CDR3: TGTGCCAGCAGCGTATTAGCCCGGGGAGAGACCCAGTACTTC. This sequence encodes CASSVLARGETQYF.

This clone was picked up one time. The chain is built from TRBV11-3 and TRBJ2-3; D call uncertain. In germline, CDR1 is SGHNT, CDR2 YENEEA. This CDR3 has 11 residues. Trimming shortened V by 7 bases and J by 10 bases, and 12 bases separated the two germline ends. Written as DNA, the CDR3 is TGTGCCAGCACCTACGGTGTTGCGCAGTATTTT. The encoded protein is CASTYGVAQYF.

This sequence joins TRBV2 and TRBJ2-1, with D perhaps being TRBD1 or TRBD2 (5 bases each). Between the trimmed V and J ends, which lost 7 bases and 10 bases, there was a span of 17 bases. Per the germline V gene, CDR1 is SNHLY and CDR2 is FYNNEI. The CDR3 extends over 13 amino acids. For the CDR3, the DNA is TGTGCCAGCAACCGGGACCCAGCCCAGGAGCAGTTCTTC. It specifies CASNRDPAQEQFF.

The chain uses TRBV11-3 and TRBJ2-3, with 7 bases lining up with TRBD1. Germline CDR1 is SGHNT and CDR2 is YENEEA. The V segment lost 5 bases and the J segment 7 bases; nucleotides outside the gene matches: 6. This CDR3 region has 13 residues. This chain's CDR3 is CASSPRQGHTQYF. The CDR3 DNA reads TGTGCCAGCAGCCCTAGACAGGGACATACGCAGTATTTT.

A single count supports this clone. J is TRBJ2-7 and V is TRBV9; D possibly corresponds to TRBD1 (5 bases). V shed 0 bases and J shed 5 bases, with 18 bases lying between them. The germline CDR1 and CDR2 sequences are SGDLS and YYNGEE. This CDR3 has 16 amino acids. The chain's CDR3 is CASSVGAVLPRDEQYF. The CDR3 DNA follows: TGTGCCAGCAGCGTAGGCGCAGTCCTCCCCAGGGACGAGCAGTACTTC.

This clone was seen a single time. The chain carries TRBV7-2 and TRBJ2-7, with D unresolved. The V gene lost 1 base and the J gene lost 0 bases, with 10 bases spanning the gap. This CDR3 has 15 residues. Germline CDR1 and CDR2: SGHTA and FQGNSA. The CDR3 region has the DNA TGTGCCAGCAGCTTAGGAGCTTCGTACTCCTACGAGCAGTACTTC. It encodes CASSLGASYSYEQYF.

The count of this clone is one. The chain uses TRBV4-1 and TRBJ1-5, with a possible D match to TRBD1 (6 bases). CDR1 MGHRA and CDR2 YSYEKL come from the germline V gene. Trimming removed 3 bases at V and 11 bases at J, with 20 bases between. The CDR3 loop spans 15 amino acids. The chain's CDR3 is CASSQGGPGGGAQHF. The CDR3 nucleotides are TGCGCCAGCAGCCAGGGAGGCCCGGGAGGGGGGGCCCAGCATTTT.

CDR3 in DNA: TGCGCCAGCAGCTCAAGTAGCGGGGGCTCTTACTACGAGCAGTACTTC. It specifies CASSSSSGGSYYEQYF. The chain carries TRBV4-1 and TRBJ2-7; 9 bases fit TRBD2. After removal of 5 bases from V and 3 bases from J, the junction contained 11 bases not matched to a gene. Germline V lookup: CDR1 MGHRA, CDR2 YSYEKL. The CDR3 is made up of 16 amino acids.

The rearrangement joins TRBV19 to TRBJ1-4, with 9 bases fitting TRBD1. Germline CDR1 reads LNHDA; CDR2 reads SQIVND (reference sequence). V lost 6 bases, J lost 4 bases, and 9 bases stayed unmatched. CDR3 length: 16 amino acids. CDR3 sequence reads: CASSHIPGQGNEKLFF. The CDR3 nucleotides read TGTGCCAGTAGCCATATACCGGGACAGGGTAATGAAAAACTGTTTTTT. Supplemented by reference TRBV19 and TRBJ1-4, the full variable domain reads DGGITQSPKYLFRKEGQNVTLSCEQNLNHDAMYWYRQDPGQGLRLIYYSQIVNDFQKGDIAEGYSVSREKKESFPLTVTSAQKNPTAFYLCASSHIPGQGNEKLFFGSGTQLSVL.

The CDR3 reads CASSFRGDLNYGYTF. CDR3 bases: TGCGCCAGCAGCTTTCGTGGAGACCTTAACTATGGCTACACCTTC. V is TRBV5-1 and J is TRBJ1-2; D ambiguous. This CDR3 spans 15 amino acids. Germline V gives CDR1 SGHRS, CDR2 YFSETQ. The ends were cut back, 2 bases at V and 1 base at J, with 12 bases in the middle.

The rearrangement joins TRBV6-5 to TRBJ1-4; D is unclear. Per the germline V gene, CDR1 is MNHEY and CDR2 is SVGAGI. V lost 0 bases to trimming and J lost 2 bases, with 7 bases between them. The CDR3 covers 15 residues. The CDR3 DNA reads TGTGCCAGCAGTTACTCACTAAGGACTAATGAAAAACTGTTTTTT. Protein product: CASSYSLRTNEKLFF.

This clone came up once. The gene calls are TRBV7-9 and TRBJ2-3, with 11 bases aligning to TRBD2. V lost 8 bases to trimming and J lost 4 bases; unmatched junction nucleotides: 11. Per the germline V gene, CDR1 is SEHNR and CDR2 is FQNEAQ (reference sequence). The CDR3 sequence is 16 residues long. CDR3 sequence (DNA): TGTGCCAGCGGCCATGCTGGTAGCGGGGGGGCAGATACGCAGTATTTT. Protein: CASGHAGSGGADTQYF.

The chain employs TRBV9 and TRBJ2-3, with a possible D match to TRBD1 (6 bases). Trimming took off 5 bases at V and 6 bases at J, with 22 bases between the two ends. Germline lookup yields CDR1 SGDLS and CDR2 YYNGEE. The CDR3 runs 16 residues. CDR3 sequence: CASSKARTEVSDTQYF. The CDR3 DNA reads TGTGCCAGCAGTAAAGCGAGGACAGAAGTATCGGATACGCAGTATTTT.